The T cell receptor (beta chain) under discussion was sequenced for a study of T-cell reconstitution after alpha-beta-depleted transplantation in children. Unique molecular identifiers were used in preparing the TCRbeta library. A single record per CDR3 protein comes from TCRdb applying MiXCR to the PCR reads. The data contain about 200,000 distinct CDR3 sequences, roughly 7.1% of them singletons. Trimming took off 2 bases at V and 1 base at J, with 5 bases between the two ends. Germline values: CDR1 SEHNR, CDR2 FQNEAQ (reference sequence). The CDR3 has 13 residues. In this sample, this clonotype turned up many times.

The chain employs TRBV7-9 and TRBJ1-1, with no clear D. This sample comprised PBMCs, obtained before TCRalphabeta/CD19-depleted stem cell transplant. The sequence was collected from a boy between 2 and 10 years old with acute lymphoblastic leukemia, due to receive a stem cell transplant. The CDR3: CASSLQPNTEAFF. CDR3 in DNA: TGTGCCAGCAGCTTACAGCCGAACACTGAAGCTTTCTTT.